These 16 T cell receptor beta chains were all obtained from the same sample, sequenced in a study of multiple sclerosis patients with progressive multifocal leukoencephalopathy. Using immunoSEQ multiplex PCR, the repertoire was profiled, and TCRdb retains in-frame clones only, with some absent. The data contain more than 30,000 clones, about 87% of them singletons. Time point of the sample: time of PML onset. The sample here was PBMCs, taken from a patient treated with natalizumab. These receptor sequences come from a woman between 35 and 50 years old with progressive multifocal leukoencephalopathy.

CDR3 loop: CASSQNAGDGYTF. The CDR3 DNA follows: TGCGCCAGCAGCCAAAACGCAGGGGATGGCTACACCTTC. The rearrangement joins TRBV4-3 to TRBJ1-2, with TRBD1 as a possible D gene (6 bases). With 2 bases removed from V and 6 bases from J, the gap between germline ends came to 10 bases. From germline, CDR1 is LGHNA and CDR2 YSLEER. This CDR3 is built from 13 residues.

Written as DNA, the CDR3 is TGTGCCAGTAGGCAGGCCGGGACAGGGGGCAGGGATACGCAGTATTTT. Amino acid sequence: CASRQAGTGGRDTQYF. The chain joins TRBV19 to TRBJ2-3; 12 nucleotides agree with TRBD1. The trim removed 6 bases at V and 6 bases at J, leaving 10 bases unmatched. CDR1 and CDR2 (germline): LNHDA, SQIVND (reference sequence). This CDR3 region has 16 residues. The full variable domain, in which reference TRBV19 and TRBJ2-3 provide the parts outside the CDR3, is DGGITQSPKYLFRKEGQNVTLSCEQNLNHDAMYWYRQDPGQGLRLIYYSQIVNDFQKGDIAEGYSVSREKKESFPLTVTSAQKNPTAFYLCASRQAGTGGRDTQYFGPGTRLTVL.

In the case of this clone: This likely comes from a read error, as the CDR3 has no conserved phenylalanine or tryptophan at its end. For the CDR3, the DNA is TGCAGTGCTACCCACACCAATGGCTACACCCTC. It encodes CSATHTNGYTL. V and J are TRBV20-1 and TRBJ1-2, with unresolved D. Trimming stripped 4 bases from V and 6 bases from J, with 9 bases between. Germline V gene lookup returns CDR1 DFQATT and CDR2 SNEGSKA (reference sequence). This CDR3 comprises 11 residues.

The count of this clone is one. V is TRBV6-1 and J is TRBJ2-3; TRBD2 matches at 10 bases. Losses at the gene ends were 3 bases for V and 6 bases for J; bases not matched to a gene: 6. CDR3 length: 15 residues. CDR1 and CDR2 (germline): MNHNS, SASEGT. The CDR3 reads CASSEEASGSDTQYF. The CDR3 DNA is TGTGCCAGCAGTGAGGAGGCTAGCGGGAGCGATACGCAGTATTTT.

Here the CDR3 reads CATSTRTSGGNEQFF. The CDR3 coding sequence is TGTGCCACCAGCACTAGGACTAGCGGGGGAAATGAGCAGTTCTTC. The V call is TRBV15, the J call TRBJ2-1; the match to TRBD2 covers 13 bases. CDR1 LNHNV and CDR2 YYDKDF come from the germline V gene (reference sequence). The ends lost 4 bases at V and 7 bases at J; junction bases unmatched: 4. This CDR3 contains 15 residues.

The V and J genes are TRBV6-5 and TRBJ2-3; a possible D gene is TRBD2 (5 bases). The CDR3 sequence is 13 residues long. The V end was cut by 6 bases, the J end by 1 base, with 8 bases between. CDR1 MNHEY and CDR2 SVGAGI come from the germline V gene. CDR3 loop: CASRSLGTDTQYF. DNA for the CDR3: TGTGCCAGCAGGTCACTAGGCACAGATACGCAGTATTTT.

The CDR3 region is CASSIEVGAISNQPQHF. The CDR3 DNA follows: TGTGCCAGTAGTATAGAGGTAGGGGCGATTAGCAATCAGCCCCAGCATTTT. The chain combines TRBV19 with TRBJ1-5; TRBD1 is a possible D gene (5 bases). Germline V gene lookup returns CDR1 LNHDA and CDR2 SQIVND (reference sequence). The CDR3 covers 17 residues. The V and J ends lost 0 bases and 0 bases respectively, with 12 bases between them.

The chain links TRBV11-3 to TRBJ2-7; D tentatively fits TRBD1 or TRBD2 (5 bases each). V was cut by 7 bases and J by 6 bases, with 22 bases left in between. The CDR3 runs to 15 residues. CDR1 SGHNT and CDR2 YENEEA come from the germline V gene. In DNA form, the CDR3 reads TGTGCCAGCACCATAGGGGCAGGGAGCTTCTTCGAGCAGTACTTC. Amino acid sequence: CASTIGAGSFFEQYF.

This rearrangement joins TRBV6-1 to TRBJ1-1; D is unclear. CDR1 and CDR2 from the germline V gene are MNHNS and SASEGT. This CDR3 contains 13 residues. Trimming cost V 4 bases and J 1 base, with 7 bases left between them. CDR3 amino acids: CASSARENTEAFF. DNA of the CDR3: TGTGCCAGCAGTGCCAGAGAGAACACTGAAGCTTTCTTT.

CDR3 residues: CASSNPRTVNTEAFF. CDR3 coding DNA: TGTGCCAGCAGCAACCCCCGGACGGTGAACACTGAAGCTTTCTTT. The chain links TRBV14 to TRBJ1-1, with D unclear. V was cut by 5 bases and J by 0 bases, with 13 bases left in between. From germline, CDR1 is SGHDN and CDR2 FVKESK. The CDR3 sequence is 15 residues long.

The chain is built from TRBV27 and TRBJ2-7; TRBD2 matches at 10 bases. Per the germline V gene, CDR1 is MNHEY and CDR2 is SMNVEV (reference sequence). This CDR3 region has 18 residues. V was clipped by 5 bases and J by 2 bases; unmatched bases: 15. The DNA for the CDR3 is TGTGCCAGCAGTCCCCTAGGGGGGGCTAGCGGGGGAACCTACGAGCAGTACTTC. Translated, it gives CASSPLGGASGGTYEQYF.

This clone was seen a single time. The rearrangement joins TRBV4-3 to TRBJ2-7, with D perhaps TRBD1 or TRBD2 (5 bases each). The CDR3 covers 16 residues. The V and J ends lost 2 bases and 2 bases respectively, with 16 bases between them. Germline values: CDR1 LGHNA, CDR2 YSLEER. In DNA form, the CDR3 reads TGCGCCAGCAGCCAAAACCGGGGCTCGGTCCCCTACGAGCAGTACTTC. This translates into CASSQNRGSVPYEQYF.

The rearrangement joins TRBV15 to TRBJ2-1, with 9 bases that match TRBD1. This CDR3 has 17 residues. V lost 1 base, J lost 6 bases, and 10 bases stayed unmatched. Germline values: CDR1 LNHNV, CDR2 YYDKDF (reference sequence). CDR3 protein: CATSRARRDRAFNEQFF. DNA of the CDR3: TGTGCCACCAGCAGAGCTCGCCGGGACAGGGCTTTCAATGAGCAGTTCTTC.

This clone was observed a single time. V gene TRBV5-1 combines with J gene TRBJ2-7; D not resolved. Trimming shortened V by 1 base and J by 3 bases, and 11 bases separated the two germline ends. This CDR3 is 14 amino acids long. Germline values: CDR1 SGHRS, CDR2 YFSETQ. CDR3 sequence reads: CASSLHLGNYEQYF. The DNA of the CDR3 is TGCGCCAGCAGCTTGCATCTGGGGAACTACGAGCAGTACTTC. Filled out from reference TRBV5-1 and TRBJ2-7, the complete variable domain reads KAGVTQTPRYLIKTRGQQVTLSCSPISGHRSVSWYQQTPGQGLQFLFEYFSETQRNKGNFPGRFSGRQFSNSRSEMNVSTLELGDSALYLCASSLHLGNYEQYFGPGTRLTVT.

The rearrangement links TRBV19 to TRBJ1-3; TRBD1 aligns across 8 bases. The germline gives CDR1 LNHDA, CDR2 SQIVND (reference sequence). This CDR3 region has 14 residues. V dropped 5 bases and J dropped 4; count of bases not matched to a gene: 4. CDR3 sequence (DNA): TGTGCCAGTAGTCCGGGACAGGACGGAAACACCATATATTTT. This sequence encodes CASSPGQDGNTIYF.

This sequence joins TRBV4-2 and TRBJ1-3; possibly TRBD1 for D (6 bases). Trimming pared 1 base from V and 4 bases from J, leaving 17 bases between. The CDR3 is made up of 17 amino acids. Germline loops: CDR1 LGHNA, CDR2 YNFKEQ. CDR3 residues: CASSQAAGQQGGNTIYF. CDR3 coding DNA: TGTGCCAGCAGCCAAGCGGCTGGTCAACAGGGAGGAAACACCATATATTTT.